This T cell receptor beta chain appears in the sequencing data of a study of blood T cell repertoires in COVID-19. About the research overall: Samples of COVID-19 (acute and convalescent) were obtained from the United States, Italy and Spain. From T cells, B-cell-depleted T cells, or PBMCs came the material, which was cDNA or gDNA.

The CDR3 runs 13 residues. V lost 8 bases and J lost 0, with 11 bases in between. CDR1 and CDR2 from the germline V gene are SGHTA and FQGNSA. In the source study's methods: Nucleated cell number was recorded as an estimate derived from reference gene primer amplification. The method was immunoSEQ multiplex PCR; TCRdb's version includes in-frame clones alone and lacks a portion of them. D and trimming were read from the DNA, whereas the V and J calls and clone size are those reported in that table. Of under 250,000 clones in the sample, around 80% are singletons; the top ten hold around 13%. V gene TRBV7-2 combines with J gene TRBJ2-7, with a possible D match to TRBD1 (6 bases). Sequenced sample: peripheral blood. This TCR was sampled from a human donor in a cohort sampled during active COVID-19. CDR3: CASGRGGSYEQYF. The CDR3 DNA reads as TGTGCCAGCGGAAGAGGGGGCTCCTACGAGCAGTACTTC.